This passage covers 14 T cell receptor beta chains from one sample sequenced in a study of blood T cell repertoires in COVID-19. Here immunoSEQ multiplex PCR was the method, and the copy in TCRdb shows in-frame clones only, minus some. The table records about 290,000 clones, about nine tenths of them present only once. The source material was peripheral blood. Every receptor here comes from a woman aged 30 to 39 with COVID-19, enrolled during active disease.

The V and J genes are TRBV18 and TRBJ2-7; tentatively, D is TRBD1 (7 bases). V dropped 4 bases and J dropped 6 bases, with 10 bases sitting between them. The CDR3 spans 12 residues. Per the germline V gene, CDR1 is KGHSH and CDR2 is LQKENI. The CDR3 DNA sequence: TGTGCCAGCTCACGCGGGACAGTCGAGCAGTACTTC. The encoded protein is CASSRGTVEQYF.

This clone was recorded once. This chain joins TRBV19 and TRBJ2-5, with D possibly being TRBD2 (6 bases). CDR1 and CDR2 (germline): LNHDA, SQIVND (reference sequence). Between the trimmed V and J ends, which lost 3 bases and 5 bases, there was a span of 13 bases. CDR3 length equals 14 residues. The CDR3 protein is CASSMGLGWETQYF. The CDR3 DNA reads TGTGCCAGTAGTATGGGACTCGGCTGGGAGACCCAGTACTTC.

The chain combines TRBV19 with TRBJ2-6; maybe TRBD1 (6 bases). Looked up from germline, CDR1 is LNHDA and CDR2 is SQIVND (reference sequence). CDR3 size: 16 residues. Trimming left V 6 bases short and J 7 bases short, with 19 bases between. The CDR3 protein is CASRPSGALRANVLTF. Written as DNA, the CDR3 is TGTGCCAGTAGACCTTCAGGGGCCCTGAGAGCCAACGTCCTGACTTTC.

The J gene is TRBJ2-7, the V gene TRBV27; 7 nucleotides agree with TRBD1. The CDR3 loop spans 14 amino acids. Germline CDR1 MNHEY, CDR2 SMNVEV (reference sequence). Trimming at V came to 7 bases and at J to 4 bases, leaving 10 bases not matched to a gene. In DNA form, the CDR3 reads TGTGCCAGCACACGGACAGGCGGCCCATACGAGCAGTACTTC. Translation: CASTRTGGPYEQYF.

The chain is built from TRBV9 and TRBJ2-7; 7 positions match TRBD1. Trimming removed 0 bases from V and 4 bases from J; junction bases left unmatched: 7. Germline V gene sequence: CDR1 SGDLS, CDR2 YYNGEE. The CDR3 consists of 15 residues. The CDR3 coding sequence is TGTGCCAGCAGCGTAGATAGGGGGCTCGGGTACGAGCAGTACTTC. It is translated as CASSVDRGLGYEQYF.

The chain has TRBV25-1 and TRBJ2-2, with 7 bases fitting TRBD1. Germline V gene data show CDR1 as MGHDK and CDR2 as SYGVNS. CDR3 length: 16 residues. The ends lost 2 bases at V and 3 bases at J; junction bases unmatched: 6. CDR3 nucleotide sequence: TGTGCCAGCAGTGAAACCCCTACAGGGGACACCGGGGAGCTGTTTTTT. Translation: CASSETPTGDTGELFF.

This chain links TRBV5-7 with TRBJ1-6; maybe TRBD1 (6 bases). TRBV5-7 is given ORF status, its function remaining uncertain. CDR3 length: 17 residues. Between the trimmed V and J ends, which lost 3 bases and 10 bases, there was a span of 23 bases. The CDR3 sequence: CASSYTLFGGGRSPLHF. DNA of the CDR3: TGTGCCAGCAGCTACACACTTTTTGGGGGGGGCCGATCACCCCTCCACTTT.

The chain couples TRBV18 to TRBJ1-3; D gene uncertain. The length of the CDR3 is 15 residues. Germline V lookup: CDR1 KGHSH, CDR2 LQKENI. V lost 2 bases to trimming and J lost 0 bases, with 8 bases between them. The CDR3 region is CASSPTPGSGNTIYF. The CDR3 nucleotides read TGTGCCAGCTCACCAACCCCGGGCTCTGGAAACACCATATATTTT.

This clone showed up just once. V gene TRBV6-5 combines with J gene TRBJ2-7, with 9 bases identical to TRBD1. CDR1 and CDR2 from the germline V gene are MNHEY and SVGAGI. The V and J ends lost 5 bases and 4 bases, in that order; junction bases with no gene match: 9. The CDR3 runs to 15 residues. This CDR3 reads CASSNLDRGKYEQYF. The CDR3 DNA follows: TGTGCCAGCAGTAACCTCGACAGGGGGAAGTACGAGCAGTACTTC.

V is TRBV6-5 and J is TRBJ2-7; no reliable D call. The CDR3 has 13 amino acids. CDR1 is MNHEY, CDR2 SVGAGI, per germline. The germline V and J ends were trimmed by 6 bases and 6 bases, with 15 bases remaining between them. In DNA, the CDR3 is TGTGCCAGCAGCCCCCTAAGATCGCTCGAGCAGTACTTC. Translating it yields CASSPLRSLEQYF.

The CDR3 region has the DNA TGTGCCAGCTCACCGGACAGCTACACCGGGGAGCTGTTTTTT. Translated, it gives CASSPDSYTGELFF. V and J are TRBV18 and TRBJ2-2; TRBD1 is a possible D gene (6 bases). V lost 3 bases and J 3 bases, leaving 8 bases between the germline ends. Germline V gene data show CDR1 as KGHSH and CDR2 as LQKENI. The length of the CDR3 is 14 residues.

The J gene is TRBJ2-7, the V gene TRBV7-9; TRBD2 matches at 8 bases. This CDR3 spans 13 amino acids. The germline V gene encodes CDR1 SEHNR and CDR2 FQNEAQ (reference sequence). J lost 1 base, V lost 7 bases, and 3 bases had no gene match. CDR3 coding DNA: TGTGCCAGCAATCCGGGGGGGTCCTACGAGCAGTACTTC. The encoded protein is CASNPGGSYEQYF.

The V gene is TRBV7-2, the J gene TRBJ1-1; D remains ambiguous. The CDR3 length is 14 residues. The V end lost 1 base, the J end lost 4 bases, and 10 bases lay between the germline ends. Germline CDR1 is SGHTA and CDR2 is FQGNSA. CDR3 coding DNA: TGTGCCAGCAGCTTAGATGGTGGCGGCACTGAAGCTTTCTTT. Translation gives CASSLDGGGTEAFF.

The CDR3 nucleotides read TGCGCCAGCGGGGGACAGGGATACTATGGCTACACCTTC. It is translated as CASGGQGYYGYTF. V and J are TRBV5-1 and TRBJ1-2; 9 bases agree with TRBD1. The CDR3 contains 13 residues. Germline V gene data show CDR1 as SGHRS and CDR2 as YFSETQ. The junction had 4 bases not matched to a gene; V was cut back by 7 bases and J by 3 bases. Full variable domain (missing parts from reference TRBV5-1 and TRBJ1-2): KAGVTQTPRYLIKTRGQQVTLSCSPISGHRSVSWYQQTPGQGLQFLFEYFSETQRNKGNFPGRFSGRQFSNSRSEMNVSTLELGDSALYLCASGGQGYYGYTFGSGTRLTVV.